This T cell receptor beta chain emerged from a study of tumor-infiltrating lymphocytes in primary liver carcinoma. TCR beta cDNA was prepared out of approximately 500 ng total RNA by means of a constant-region primer. TCR beta libraries came from three nested multiplex PCR rounds using slightly modified ARM-PCR. The first two PCR rounds used TRBV1-TRBV30 forward primers with a C-beta reverse primer, about 10 cycles each. One entry per CDR3 protein results from TCRdb running MiXCR on the multiplex PCR reads. Of 90,000 to 150,000 distinct CDR3 sequences listed, 65% to 75% were seen once; the top ten hold over 6.5%. The CDR3 has 14 amino acids. V was shortened by 6 bases and J by 6 bases, with 14 bases between the two germline ends. A word on this clonotype: Possible read error: a much larger clone is one base away.

Each 20-30 mg portion of unsorted bulk tissue served as the source for co-extraction of RNA and DNA. Sequencing was done on a sample of tumor-adjacent normal liver tissue. This TCR derives from a woman aged 55-75 years with primary liver carcinoma and hepatitis B virus infection. The V gene is TRBV12-3 or TRBV12-4, the J gene TRBJ1-4; D unclear. CDR3 DNA: TGTGCCAGCAGAATCAATTCCGGGGATGAAAAACTGTTTTTT. It specifies CASRINSGDEKLFF.